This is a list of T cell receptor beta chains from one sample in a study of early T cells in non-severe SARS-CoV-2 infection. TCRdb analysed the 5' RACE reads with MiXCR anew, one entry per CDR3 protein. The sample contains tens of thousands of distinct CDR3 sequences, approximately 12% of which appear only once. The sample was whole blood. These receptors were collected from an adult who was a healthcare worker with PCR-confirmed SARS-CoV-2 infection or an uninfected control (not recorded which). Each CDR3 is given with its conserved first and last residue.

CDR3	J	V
CASSELAGAKETQYF	TRBJ2-5	TRBV6-1
CASRIGPDKNTEAFF	TRBJ1-1	TRBV5-1
CASRGQVVETQYF	TRBJ2-5	TRBV6-6
CASSEQGVVKNIQYF	TRBJ2-4	TRBV10-2
CASRLAGGDNEQFF	TRBJ2-1	TRBV6-5
CASSPTGMNTEAFF	TRBJ1-1	TRBV7-9
CASSLSWVGKQFEQYF	TRBJ2-7	TRBV12-3/TRBV12-4
CSAGGGNYGYTF	TRBJ1-2	TRBV29-1
CASSYYVGLMNTEAFF	TRBJ1-1	TRBV7-9
CASSEIDNEQFF	TRBJ2-1	TRBV6-1
CASSIGTGSYEQYF	TRBJ2-7	TRBV5-4
CASSAGQDPYEQYF	TRBJ2-7	TRBV9
CASSSRTDPSYEQYF	TRBJ2-7	TRBV7-9
CASRTSADSGDTQYF	TRBJ2-3	TRBV5-1
CASSHGPKRETQYF	TRBJ2-5	TRBV14
CSATGRTTVYSGNTIYF	TRBJ1-3	TRBV20-1
CASSEAGDFYNEQFF	TRBJ2-1	TRBV2
CASSWGLAETQYF	TRBJ2-5	TRBV7-9
CASSSGGGGEQYF	TRBJ2-7	TRBV6-5
CASSRKSTSGGRTDTQYF	TRBJ2-3	TRBV13
CASSLVSRADTQYF	TRBJ2-3	TRBV5-1
CASSPPSVYNEQFF	TRBJ2-1	TRBV18
CAGRTGEVANYGYTF	TRBJ1-2	TRBV6-1
CASSLAAGAKNIQYF	TRBJ2-4	TRBV7-9
CSALEMSRNRRTNYGYTF	TRBJ1-2	TRBV20-1
CASSLGQYTDTQYF	TRBJ2-3	TRBV11-2
CASSELGFSGANVLTF	TRBJ2-6	TRBV2
CASSSGTLYNEQFF	TRBJ2-1	TRBV5-4
CASTMGQYNYGYTF	TRBJ1-2	TRBV12-3/TRBV12-4
CASSYLTGGAGEQYF	TRBJ2-7	TRBV7-6
CASSSPGQGNTEAFF	TRBJ1-1	TRBV6-2/TRBV6-3
CATQGSRESTGELFF	TRBJ2-2	TRBV7-2
CASSEAGDSSYEQYF	TRBJ2-7	TRBV6-1
CASSLDRGRRNSPLHF	TRBJ1-6	TRBV5-6
CSADSGGLTGELFF	TRBJ2-2	TRBV20-1
CATPSRTSGGSGTDTQYF	TRBJ2-3	TRBV7-2
CSGGGAGYGYTF	TRBJ1-2	TRBV29-1
CASSPNRVGEQYF	TRBJ2-7	TRBV28
CASSYAGGEQYF	TRBJ2-7	TRBV6-5
CASLGQNNEQFF	TRBJ2-1	TRBV2
CASSLFVSDYEQYF	TRBJ2-7	TRBV13
CASSLGRETQYF	TRBJ2-5	TRBV11-2
CASSYSTGGGPYEQYF	TRBJ2-7	TRBV6-6
CASSSGTVRADTQYF	TRBJ2-3	TRBV7-6
CASSPGTGALDEQFF	TRBJ2-1	TRBV23-1
CAISVGNTEAFF	TRBJ1-1	TRBV10-3
CSVVPGDRDAFF	TRBJ1-1	TRBV29-1
CASSLRGAWTGNTIYF	TRBJ1-3	TRBV5-5
CASSPEASGSDTQYF	TRBJ2-3	TRBV7-9
CSASGGRWDEQFF	TRBJ2-1	TRBV20-1
CARGTPGTEAFF	TRBJ1-1	TRBV2
CAWNRAGGRDTEAFF	TRBJ1-1	TRBV30
CASSLVTTFPYEQYF	TRBJ2-7	TRBV11-2
CASSISGGETQYF	TRBJ2-5	TRBV7-2
CASTPGGQGREKLFF	TRBJ1-4	TRBV5-1